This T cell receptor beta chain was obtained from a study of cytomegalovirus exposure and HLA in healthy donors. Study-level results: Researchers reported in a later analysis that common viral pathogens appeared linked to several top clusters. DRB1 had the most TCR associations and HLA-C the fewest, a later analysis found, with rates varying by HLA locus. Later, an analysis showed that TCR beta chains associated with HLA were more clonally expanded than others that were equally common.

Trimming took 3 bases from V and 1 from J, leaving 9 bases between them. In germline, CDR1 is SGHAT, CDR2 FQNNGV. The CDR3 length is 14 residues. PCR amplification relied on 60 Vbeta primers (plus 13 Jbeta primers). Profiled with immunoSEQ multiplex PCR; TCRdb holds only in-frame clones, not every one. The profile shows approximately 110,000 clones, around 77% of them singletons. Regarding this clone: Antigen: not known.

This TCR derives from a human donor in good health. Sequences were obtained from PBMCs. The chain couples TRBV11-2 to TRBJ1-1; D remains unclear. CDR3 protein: CASSFEGWNTEAFF. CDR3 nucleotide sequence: TGTGCCAGCAGCTTTGAGGGCTGGAACACTGAAGCTTTCTTT.